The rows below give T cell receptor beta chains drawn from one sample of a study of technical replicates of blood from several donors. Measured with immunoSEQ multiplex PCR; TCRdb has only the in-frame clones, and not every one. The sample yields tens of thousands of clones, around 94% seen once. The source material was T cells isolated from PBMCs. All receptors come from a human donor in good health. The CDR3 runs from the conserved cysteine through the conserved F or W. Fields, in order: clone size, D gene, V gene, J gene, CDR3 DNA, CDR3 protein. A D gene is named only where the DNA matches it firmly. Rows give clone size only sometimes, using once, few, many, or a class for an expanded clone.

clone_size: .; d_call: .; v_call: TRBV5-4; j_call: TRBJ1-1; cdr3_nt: TGTGCCAGCAGCTTGAACAGCATGAACACTGAAGCTTTCTTT; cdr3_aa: CASSLNSMNTEAFF
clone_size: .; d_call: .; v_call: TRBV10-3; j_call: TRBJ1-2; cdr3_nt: TGTGCCATCAGTGAGGCGGTAGGCTATGGCTACACCTTC; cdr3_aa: CAISEAVGYGYTF
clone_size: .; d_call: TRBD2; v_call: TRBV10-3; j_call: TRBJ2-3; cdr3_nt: TGTGCCATCAGTGGACTAGCGGGTTCCACAGATACGCAGTATTTT; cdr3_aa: CAISGLAGSTDTQYF
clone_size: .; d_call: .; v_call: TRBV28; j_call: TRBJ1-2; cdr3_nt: TGTGCCAGCAGTTTAGCGACAGGCTATGGCTACACCTTC; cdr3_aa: CASSLATGYGYTF
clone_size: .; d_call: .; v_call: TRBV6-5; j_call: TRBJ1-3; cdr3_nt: TGTGCCAGCAGTTACCAGGGGCGGTCTGGAAACACCATATATTTT; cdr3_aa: CASSYQGRSGNTIYF
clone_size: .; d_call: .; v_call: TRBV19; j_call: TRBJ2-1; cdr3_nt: TGTGCCAGCGGGGATAACAATGAGCAGTTCTTC; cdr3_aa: CASGDNNEQFF
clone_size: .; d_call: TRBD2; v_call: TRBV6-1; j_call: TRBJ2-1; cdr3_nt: TGTGCCAGCAGTGAGTCAGCGGGAGGGCTCTATGAGCAGTTCTTC; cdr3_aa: CASSESAGGLYEQFF
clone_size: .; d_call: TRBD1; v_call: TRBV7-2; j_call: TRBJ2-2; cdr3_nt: TGTGCCAGCAGCTACGACAGGGCTCCTACCGGGGAGCTGTTTTTT; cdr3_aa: CASSYDRAPTGELFF
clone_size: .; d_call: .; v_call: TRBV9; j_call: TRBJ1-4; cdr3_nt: TGTGCCAGCAGCGTTTACGGGAGGGATACTAATGAAAAACTGTTTTTT; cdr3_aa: CASSVYGRDTNEKLFF
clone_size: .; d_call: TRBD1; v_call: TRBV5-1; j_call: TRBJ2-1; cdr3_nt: TGCGCCAGCAGCTTGCAGGGACAGTTCTACAATGAGCAGTTCTTC; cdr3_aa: CASSLQGQFYNEQFF
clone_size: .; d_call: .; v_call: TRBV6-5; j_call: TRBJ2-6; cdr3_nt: TGTGCCAGCAGTTACAACGAGGCTGGGGCCAACGTCCTGACTTTC; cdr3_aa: CASSYNEAGANVLTF
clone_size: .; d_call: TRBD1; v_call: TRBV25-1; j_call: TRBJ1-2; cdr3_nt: TGTGCCAGCAGTCCACACCAGACAGGGGGTTATGGCTACACCTTC; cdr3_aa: CASSPHQTGGYGYTF
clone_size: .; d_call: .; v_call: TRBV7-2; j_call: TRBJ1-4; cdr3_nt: TGTGCCAGCAGCTTAGGGCCAAATGAAAAACTGTTTTTT; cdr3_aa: CASSLGPNEKLFF
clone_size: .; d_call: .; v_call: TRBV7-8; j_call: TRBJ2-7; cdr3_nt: TGTGCCAGCAGCCCCGGGGTCCTTTACGAGCAGTACTTC; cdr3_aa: CASSPGVLYEQYF
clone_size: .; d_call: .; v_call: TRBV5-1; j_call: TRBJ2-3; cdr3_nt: TGCGCCAGCAGTTCTAGTCGCGGGACTGGGTTATTGTATTTT; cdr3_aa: CASSSSRGTGLLYF
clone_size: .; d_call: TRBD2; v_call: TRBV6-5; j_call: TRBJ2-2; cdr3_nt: TGTGCCAGCAGTTACTCGCTAGCGGGAGCCACCGGGGAGCTGTTTTTT; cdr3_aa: CASSYSLAGATGELFF
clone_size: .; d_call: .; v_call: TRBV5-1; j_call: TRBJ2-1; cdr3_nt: TGCGCCAGCAGCTTAGGGGGAGATTACAATGAGCAGTTCTTC; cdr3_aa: CASSLGGDYNEQFF
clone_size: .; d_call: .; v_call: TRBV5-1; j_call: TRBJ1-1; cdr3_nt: TGCGCCAGCAGCTTTCACGAGGCCGAACACTCTGAAGCTTTCTTT; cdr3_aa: CASSFHEAEHSEAFF
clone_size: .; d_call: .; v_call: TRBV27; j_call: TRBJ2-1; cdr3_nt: TGTGCCAGCAGTTTGGCGGCCCTGCTCTACAATGAGCAGTTCTTC; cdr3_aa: CASSLAALLYNEQFF
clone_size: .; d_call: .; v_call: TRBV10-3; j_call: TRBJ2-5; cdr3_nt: TGTGCCATCAGTGATCTTGACTTTCAAGAGACCCAGTACTTC; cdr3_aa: CAISDLDFQETQYF
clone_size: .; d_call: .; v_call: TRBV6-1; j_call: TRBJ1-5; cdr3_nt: TGTGCCAGCAGTGAAGGGACAGCTGACAATCAGCCCCAGCATTTT; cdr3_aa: CASSEGTADNQPQHF
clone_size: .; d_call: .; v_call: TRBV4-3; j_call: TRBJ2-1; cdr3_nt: TGCGCCAGCAGAAACCCAGGTAATGAGCAGTTCTTC; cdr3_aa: CASRNPGNEQFF
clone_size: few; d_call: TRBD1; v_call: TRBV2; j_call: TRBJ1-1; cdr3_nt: TGTGCCAGCACCGGACAGGGAAACACTGAAGCTTTCTTT; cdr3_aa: CASTGQGNTEAFF
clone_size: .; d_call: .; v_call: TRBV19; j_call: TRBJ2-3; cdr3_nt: TGTGCCAGCCTAGACCCAACAGATACGCAGTATTTT; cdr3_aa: CASLDPTDTQYF
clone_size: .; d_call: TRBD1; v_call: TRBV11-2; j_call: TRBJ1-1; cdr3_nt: TGTGCCAGCAGCCCGGGACAGCTGAACACTGAAGCTTTCTTT; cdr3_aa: CASSPGQLNTEAFF
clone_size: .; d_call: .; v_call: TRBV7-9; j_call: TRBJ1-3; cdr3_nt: TGTGCCAGCAGCCTACAGGGTAAAACTGGAAACACCATATATTTT; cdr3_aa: CASSLQGKTGNTIYF
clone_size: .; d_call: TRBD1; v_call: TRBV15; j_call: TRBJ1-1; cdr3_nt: TGTGCCACCAGCGGCAGGGGGCTGGACACTGAAGCTTTCTTT; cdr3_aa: CATSGRGLDTEAFF
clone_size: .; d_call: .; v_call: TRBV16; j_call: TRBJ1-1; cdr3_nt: TGTGCCAGCAGCCAATCCGGGACAAAGAACACTGAAGCTTTCTTT; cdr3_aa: CASSQSGTKNTEAFF
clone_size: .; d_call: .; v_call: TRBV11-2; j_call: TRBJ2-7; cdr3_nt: TGTGCCAGCAGCTTAGCTACGGGTACCGAGCAGTACTTC; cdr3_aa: CASSLATGTEQYF
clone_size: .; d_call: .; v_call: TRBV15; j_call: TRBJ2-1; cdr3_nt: TGTGCCACCAGCAGAGATATAAGTACTAGCTTCGTCTCCTACAATGAGCAGTTCTTC; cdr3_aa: CATSRDISTSFVSYNEQFF
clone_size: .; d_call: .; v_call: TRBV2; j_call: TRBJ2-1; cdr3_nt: TGTGCCAGCAGCCCAGGGACTTATCCTGTTTACAATGAGCAGTTCTTC; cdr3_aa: CASSPGTYPVYNEQFF
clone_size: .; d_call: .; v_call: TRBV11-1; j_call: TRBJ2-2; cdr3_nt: TGTGCCAGCAGCTTAGTAATGGGACAGAACACCGGGGAGCTGTTTTTT; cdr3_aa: CASSLVMGQNTGELFF
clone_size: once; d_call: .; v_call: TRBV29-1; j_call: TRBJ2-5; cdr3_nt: TGCAGCGTTGAGGCCCGAATGGAGACCCAGTACTTC; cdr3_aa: CSVEARMETQYF
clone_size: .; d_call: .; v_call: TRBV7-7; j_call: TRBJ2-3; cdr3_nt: TGTGCTAGCAGCTTAGCCAGGACACCTGAACCCACAGATACGCAGTATTTT; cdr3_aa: CASSLARTPEPTDTQYF
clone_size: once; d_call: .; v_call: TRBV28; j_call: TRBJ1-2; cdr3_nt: TGTGCCAGCAGTGTGGGGGCTGGCTACACCTTC; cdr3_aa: CASSVGAGYTF
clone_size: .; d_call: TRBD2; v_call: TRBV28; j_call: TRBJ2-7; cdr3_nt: TGTGCCAGCAGTGGGACTAGCGGACTTGAGGAGCAGTACTTC; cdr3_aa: CASSGTSGLEEQYF
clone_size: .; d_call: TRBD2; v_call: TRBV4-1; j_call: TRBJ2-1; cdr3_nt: TGCGCCAGCAGCCCCCGTAGGAGACTAGCGGGAGGGAGCTCCTACAATGAGCAGTTCTTC; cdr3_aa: CASSPRRRLAGGSSYNEQFF
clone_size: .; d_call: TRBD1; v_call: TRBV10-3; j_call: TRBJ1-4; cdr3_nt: TGTGCCATCAGTGACGGACAGGGACTTAATGAAAAACTGTTTTTT; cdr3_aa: CAISDGQGLNEKLFF
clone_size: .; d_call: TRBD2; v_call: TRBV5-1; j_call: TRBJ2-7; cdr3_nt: TGCGCCAGCAGCTTGGATAGCGGGAGCTACGAGCAGTACTTC; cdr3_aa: CASSLDSGSYEQYF
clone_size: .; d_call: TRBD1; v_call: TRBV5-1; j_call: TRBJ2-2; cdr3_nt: TGCGCCAGCACCTATAGGGCCCCACAGGGGGGAAATTCTCCCGGGGAGCTGTTTTTT; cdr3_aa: CASTYRAPQGGNSPGELFF
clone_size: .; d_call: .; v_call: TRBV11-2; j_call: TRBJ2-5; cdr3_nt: TGTGCCAGCAGCTCCCAGGCGCAAGAGACCCAGTACTTC; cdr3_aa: CASSSQAQETQYF
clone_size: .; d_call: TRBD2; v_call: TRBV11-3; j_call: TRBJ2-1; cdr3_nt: TGTGCCAGCAGCTTAGCGGGAGGTGGCAATGAGCAGTTCTTC; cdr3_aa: CASSLAGGGNEQFF
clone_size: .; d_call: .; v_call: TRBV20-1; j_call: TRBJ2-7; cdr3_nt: TGCAGTGCTATTGCGGGGCTACAGTACTTC; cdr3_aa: CSAIAGLQYF